This TCR beta chain was documented in a study of blood T cell repertoires in COVID-19. The authors' processing: For nucleated cells, counts were estimated from reference gene primer amplification. Here immunoSEQ multiplex PCR was the method, and the copy in TCRdb shows in-frame clones only, minus some. The V and J calls and clone size come from that table; D and trimming were worked out from the DNA. In the table there are tens of thousands of clones, approximately 92% of which are singletons. The CDR3 totals 11 residues. The germline V and J ends were trimmed by 5 bases and 2 bases, with 7 bases remaining between them. The germline V gene has CDR1 GTSNPN and CDR2 SVGIG (reference sequence).

V is TRBV30 and J is TRBJ2-7, with no clear D. The sequence was obtained from a man aged 45 to 65 with acute or convalescent COVID-19. The specimen sequenced was peripheral blood. CDR3 bases: TGTGCCTGGTCGGTGGCCTACGAGCAGTACTTC. This encodes CAWSVAYEQYF. Based on the CDR3 plus reference TRBV30 and TRBJ2-7, the full variable domain is SQTIHQWPATLVQPVGSPLSLECTVEGTSNPNLYWYRQAAGRGLQLLFYSVGIGQISSEVPQNLSASRPQDRQFILSSKKLLLSDSGFYLCAWSVAYEQYFGPGTRLTVT.